Listed here are 2 T cell receptor beta chains from one sample, sequenced in a study of T cells after posttransplantation cyclophosphamide. TCRdb's table, derived via immunoSEQ multiplex PCR, lists solely in-frame clones and lacks some. This sample has tens of thousands of clones, each found more than once. Material for sequencing was PBMCs. These receptors originate from a woman aged 55-75 years in good health, CMV-negative, and a related stem cell transplant donor.

This clone was detected ten times or more. The rearrangement uses TRBV7-9 and TRBJ2-7; 7 bases match TRBD1. The CDR3 has 14 amino acids. CDR1 SEHNR and CDR2 FQNEAQ come from the germline V gene (reference sequence). The V gene end was trimmed by 3 bases and the J gene end by 5 bases; junction bases not matched to a gene: 7. Here the CDR3 DNA reads TGTGCCAGCAGCTTGAGACAGGGCGGCGACGAGCAGTACTTC. Encoded protein: CASSLRQGGDEQYF. Complete variable domain (other parts from reference TRBV7-9 and TRBJ2-7): DTGVSQNPRHKITKRGQNVTFRCDPISEHNRLYWYRQTLGQGPEFLTYFQNEAQLEKSRLLSDRFSAERPKGSFSTLEIQRTEQGDSAMYLCASSLRQGGDEQYFGPGTRLTVT.

This clone was observed many times. The chain couples TRBV18 to TRBJ1-1, with D hard to call. The CDR3 extends over 12 amino acids. In germline, CDR1 is KGHSH, CDR2 LQKENI. With 6 bases removed from V and 3 bases from J, the gap between germline ends came to 8 bases. DNA for the CDR3: TGTGCCAGCTCGCCGACTTACACTGAAGCTTTCTTT. This translates into CASSPTYTEAFF.